One sample yielded the 10 T cell receptor beta chains listed below, sequenced in a study of T-cell reconstitution after alpha-beta-depleted transplantation in children. Unique molecular identifiers tagged the TCRbeta library. Via MiXCR, TCRdb re-called the PCR reads, giving one row per CDR3 protein. The sample yields around 700,000 distinct CDR3 sequences, 13% seen once. The sequences come from PBMCs, collected before TCRalphabeta/CD19-depleted stem cell transplant. Every receptor here comes from a girl aged 2 to 9 with congenital amegakaryocytic thrombocytopenia, due to receive a stem cell transplant.

This clonotype came up a few times. In nucleotides, the CDR3 is TGCGCCAGCAGCTTGAAAGGGCGCCTGGGGGGGACCGGGGAGCTGTTTTTT. This sequence encodes CASSLKGRLGGTGELFF. This rearrangement joins TRBV5-1 to TRBJ2-2, with TRBD2 matching over 7 bases. Trimming cost V 1 base and J 5 bases; bases outside gene matches: 11. The CDR3 consists of 17 residues. The germline V gene has CDR1 SGHRS and CDR2 YFSETQ.

V usage is TRBV5-6 and J usage is TRBJ2-5; D may match TRBD1 or TRBD2 (5 bases each). Trimming took off 4 bases at V and 4 bases at J, with 14 bases between the two ends. The CDR3 has 14 residues. CDR1 and CDR2 from the germline V gene are SGHDT and YYEEEE. This CDR3 is CASSGGSGSETQYF. CDR3 bases: TGTGCCAGCAGCGGGGGATCGGGGTCAGAGACCCAGTACTTC.

This clonotype was recorded many times. The J gene is TRBJ2-3, the V gene TRBV5-1; 9 bases agree with TRBD2. CDR1 is SGHRS and CDR2 is YFSETQ in the germline V gene. V gave up 0 bases and J gave up 2 bases; unmatched junction bases: 4. The CDR3 is made up of 16 amino acids. CDR3 DNA: TGCGCCAGCAGCTTGGAAGCGGGAGGATACACAGATACGCAGTATTTT. This translates into CASSLEAGGYTDTQYF. Variable domain in full (rest from reference TRBV5-1 and TRBJ2-3): KAGVTQTPRYLIKTRGQQVTLSCSPISGHRSVSWYQQTPGQGLQFLFEYFSETQRNKGNFPGRFSGRQFSNSRSEMNVSTLELGDSALYLCASSLEAGGYTDTQYFGPGTRLTVL.

This clonotype was recorded many times. V gene TRBV20-1 combines with J gene TRBJ2-1; D gene ambiguous. The CDR3 has 12 amino acids. Trimming took 6 bases from V and 7 from J, leaving 13 bases between them. The germline V gene encodes CDR1 DFQATT and CDR2 SNEGSKA (reference sequence). In DNA form, the CDR3 reads TGCAGTGCCGTTCTGGGGATGAATGAGCAGTTCTTC. It yields the protein CSAVLGMNEQFF.

This clonotype has just one count. The chain is built from TRBV5-1 and TRBJ2-5; 10 bases are a match to TRBD2. The CDR3 sequence is 20 residues long. Germline CDR1 is SGHRS and CDR2 is YFSETQ. Trimming at V came to 0 bases and at J to 5 bases, leaving 19 bases not matched to a gene. The CDR3 here is CASSLAANSNLAGVGETQYF. The CDR3 region has the DNA TGCGCCAGCAGCTTGGCCGCCAACTCAAACCTAGCGGGAGTGGGGGAGACCCAGTACTTC.

This chain joins TRBV5-1 and TRBJ2-3; D unresolved. The CDR3 is 15 residues long. The germline V gene encodes CDR1 SGHRS and CDR2 YFSETQ. Deletions cut 4 bases from V and 0 bases from J, with 12 bases between. The chain's CDR3 is CASSPGRISTDTQYF. CDR3 sequence (DNA): TGCGCCAGCAGCCCTGGACGAATTAGCACAGATACGCAGTATTTT.

This clonotype was recorded a few times. The chain links TRBV25-1 to TRBJ2-1; 7 bases align to TRBD2. V was pared by 4 bases and J by 7 bases, with 16 bases of the junction left unmatched. Germline loops: CDR1 MGHDK, CDR2 SYGVNS. The CDR3 extends over 17 amino acids. CDR3 sequence: CASSGDGAAVGGNEQFF. CDR3 sequence (DNA): TGTGCCAGCAGTGGAGATGGGGCAGCTGTGGGGGGGAATGAGCAGTTCTTC.

This clonotype was counted only a few times. This sequence joins TRBV10-3 and TRBJ2-3; perhaps TRBD1 as D (5 bases). Germline CDR1 is ENHRY and CDR2 is SYGVKD. The CDR3 length is 19 residues. The ends were cut back, 9 bases at V and 0 bases at J, with 28 bases in the middle. CDR3 sequence: CAILSRVASEELSTDTQYF. The CDR3 DNA follows: TGTGCCATTCTGAGCAGGGTCGCGAGCGAGGAGCTTAGCACAGATACGCAGTATTTT.

This clonotype was seen repeatedly, ten times or more. CDR3 bases: TGCGCCAGCAGCTTGGTGGTTGGGGAGACCCAGTACTTC. This codes for CASSLVVGETQYF. The gene calls are TRBV5-1 and TRBJ2-5; D remains unclear. This CDR3 comprises 13 residues. V dropped 0 bases and J dropped 5 bases, with 8 bases sitting between them. The germline V gene encodes CDR1 SGHRS and CDR2 YFSETQ.

This clonotype was recorded a few times. This chain uses TRBV4-1 with TRBJ1-1; 9 nucleotides match TRBD1. The CDR3 loop spans 16 amino acids. V dropped 4 bases and J dropped 3; count of bases not matched to a gene: 9. CDR1 and CDR2 (germline): MGHRA, YSYEKL. DNA for the CDR3: TGCGCCAGCAGCCTAGCACAGGGGGCGTTGGACACTGAAGCTTTCTTT. Translated, it gives CASSLAQGALDTEAFF.